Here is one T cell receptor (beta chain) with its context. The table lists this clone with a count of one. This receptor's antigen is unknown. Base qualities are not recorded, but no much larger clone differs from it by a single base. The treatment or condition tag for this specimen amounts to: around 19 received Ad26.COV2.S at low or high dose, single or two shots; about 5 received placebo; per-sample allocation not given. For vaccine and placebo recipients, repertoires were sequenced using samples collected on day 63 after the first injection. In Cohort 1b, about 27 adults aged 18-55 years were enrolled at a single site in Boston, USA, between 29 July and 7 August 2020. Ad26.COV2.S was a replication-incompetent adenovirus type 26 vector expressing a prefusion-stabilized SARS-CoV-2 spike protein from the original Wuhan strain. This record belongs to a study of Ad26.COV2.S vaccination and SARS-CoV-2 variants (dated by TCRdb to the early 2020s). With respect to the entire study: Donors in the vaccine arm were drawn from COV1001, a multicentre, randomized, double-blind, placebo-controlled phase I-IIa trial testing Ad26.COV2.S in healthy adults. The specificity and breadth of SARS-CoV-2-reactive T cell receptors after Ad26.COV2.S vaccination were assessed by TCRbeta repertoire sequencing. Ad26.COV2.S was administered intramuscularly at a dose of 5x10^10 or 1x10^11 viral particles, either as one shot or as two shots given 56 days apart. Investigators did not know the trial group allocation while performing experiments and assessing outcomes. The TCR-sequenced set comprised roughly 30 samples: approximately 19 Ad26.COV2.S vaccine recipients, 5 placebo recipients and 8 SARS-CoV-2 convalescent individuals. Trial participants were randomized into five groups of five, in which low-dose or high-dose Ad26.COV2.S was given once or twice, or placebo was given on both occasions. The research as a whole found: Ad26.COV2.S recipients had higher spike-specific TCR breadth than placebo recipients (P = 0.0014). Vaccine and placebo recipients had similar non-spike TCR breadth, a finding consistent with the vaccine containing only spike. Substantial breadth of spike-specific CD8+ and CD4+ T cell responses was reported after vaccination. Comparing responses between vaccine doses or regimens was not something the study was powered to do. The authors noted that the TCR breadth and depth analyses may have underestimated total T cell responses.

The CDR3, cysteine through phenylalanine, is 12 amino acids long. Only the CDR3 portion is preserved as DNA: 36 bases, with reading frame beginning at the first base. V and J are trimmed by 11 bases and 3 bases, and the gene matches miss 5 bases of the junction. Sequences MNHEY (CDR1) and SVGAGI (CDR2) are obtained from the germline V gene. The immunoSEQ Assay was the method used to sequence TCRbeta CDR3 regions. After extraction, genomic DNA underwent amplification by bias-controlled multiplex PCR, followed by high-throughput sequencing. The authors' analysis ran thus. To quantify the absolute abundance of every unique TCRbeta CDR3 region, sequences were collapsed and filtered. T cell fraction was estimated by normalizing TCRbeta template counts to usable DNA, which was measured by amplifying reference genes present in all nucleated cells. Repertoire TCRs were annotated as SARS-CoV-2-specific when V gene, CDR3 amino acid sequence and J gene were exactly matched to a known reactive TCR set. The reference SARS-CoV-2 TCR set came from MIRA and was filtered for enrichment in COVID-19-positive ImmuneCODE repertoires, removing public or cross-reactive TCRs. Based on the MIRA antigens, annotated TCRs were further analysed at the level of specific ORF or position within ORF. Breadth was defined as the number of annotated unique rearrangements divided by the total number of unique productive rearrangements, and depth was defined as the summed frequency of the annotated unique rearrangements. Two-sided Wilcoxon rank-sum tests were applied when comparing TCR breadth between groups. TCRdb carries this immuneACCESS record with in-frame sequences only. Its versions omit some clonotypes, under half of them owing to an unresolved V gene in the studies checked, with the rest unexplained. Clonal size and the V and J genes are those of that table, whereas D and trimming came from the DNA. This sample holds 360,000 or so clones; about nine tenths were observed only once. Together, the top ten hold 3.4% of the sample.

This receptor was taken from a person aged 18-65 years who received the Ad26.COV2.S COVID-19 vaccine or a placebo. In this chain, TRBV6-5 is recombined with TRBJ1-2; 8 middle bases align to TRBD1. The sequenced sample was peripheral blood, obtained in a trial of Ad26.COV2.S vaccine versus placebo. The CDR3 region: CAGQGVYYGYTF. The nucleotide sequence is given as TGTGCCGGACAGGGCGTTTACTATGGCTACACCTTC.